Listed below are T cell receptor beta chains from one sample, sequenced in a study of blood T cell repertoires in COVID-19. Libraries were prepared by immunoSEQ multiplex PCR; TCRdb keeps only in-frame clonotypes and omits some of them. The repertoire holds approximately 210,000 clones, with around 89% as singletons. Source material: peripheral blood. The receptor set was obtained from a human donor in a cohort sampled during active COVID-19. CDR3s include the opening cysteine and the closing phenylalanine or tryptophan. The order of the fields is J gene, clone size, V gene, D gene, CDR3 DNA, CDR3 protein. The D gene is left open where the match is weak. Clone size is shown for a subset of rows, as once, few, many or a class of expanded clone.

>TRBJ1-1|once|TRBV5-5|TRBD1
TGTGCCAGCAGACACCAGGGGGCCATGGGCACTGAAGCTTTCTTT
CASRHQGAMGTEAFF
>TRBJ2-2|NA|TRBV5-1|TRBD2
TGCGCCAGCAGCTTAGTAGCGGGTGCGGCGACCGGGGAGCTGTTTTTT
CASSLVAGAATGELFF
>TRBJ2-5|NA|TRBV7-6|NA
TGTGCCAGCAGCTGGACCTCGGGGAGGGAGACCCAGTACTTC
CASSWTSGRETQYF
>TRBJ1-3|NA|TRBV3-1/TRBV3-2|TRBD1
TGTGCCAGCAGCCAAGTAAGGACAGGGGTAGGCACCATATATTTT
CASSQVRTGVGTIYF
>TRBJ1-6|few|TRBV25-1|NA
TGTGCCAGCAGTCCAACAGGGCCCCGATCACCCCTCCACTTT
CASSPTGPRSPLHF
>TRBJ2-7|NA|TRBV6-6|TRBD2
TGTGCCAGCAGTTACGGGAGGGGTAAGAACGAGCAGTACTTC
CASSYGRGKNEQYF
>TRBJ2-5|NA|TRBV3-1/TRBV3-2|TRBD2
TGTGCCAGCAGCCCCGGGTGGTTACGGGGGGGAGAGACCCAGTACTTC
CASSPGWLRGGETQYF
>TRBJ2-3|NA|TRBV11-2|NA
TGTGCCAGCAGCCAGGGTGCGGCAGATACGCAGTATTTT
CASSQGAADTQYF
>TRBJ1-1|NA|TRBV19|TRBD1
TGTGCCAGTAGTATAGATCAGTCATGGACAGGGAGGACTGAAGCTTTCTTT
CASSIDQSWTGRTEAFF
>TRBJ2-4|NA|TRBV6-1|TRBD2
TGTGCCAGCAGTGGCCTAGCGGGGGGGCGCAAAAACATTCAGTACTTC
CASSGLAGGRKNIQYF
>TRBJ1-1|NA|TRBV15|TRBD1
TGTGCCACCAGCAAAGGACAGGGAGGATCTGAAGCTTTCTTT
CATSKGQGGSEAFF
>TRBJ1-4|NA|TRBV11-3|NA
TGTGCCAGCAGCTTAGGCCCCCCGGGGGAGTTAGGAGAAAAACTGTTTTTT
CASSLGPPGELGEKLFF
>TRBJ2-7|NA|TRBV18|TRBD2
TGTGCCAGCTCACCAAAGACTAGCGGGTTCCACGAGCAGTACTTC
CASSPKTSGFHEQYF
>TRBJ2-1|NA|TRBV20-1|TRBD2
TGCAGTGCTAGTCCTACTAGCGAAGCCCGAAATGAGCAGTTCTTC
CSASPTSEARNEQFF
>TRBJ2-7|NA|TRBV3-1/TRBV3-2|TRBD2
TGTGCCAGCAGCCGGGTTCGAACTAGCGGGGGGGCCTACGAGCAGTACTTC
CASSRVRTSGGAYEQYF
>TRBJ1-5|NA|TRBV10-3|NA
TGTGCCACCACACAGGGATACGGCAATCAGCCCCAGCATTTT
CATTQGYGNQPQHF
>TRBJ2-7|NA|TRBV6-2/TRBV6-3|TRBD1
TGTGCCAGCAGTCGCTCCTACAGGGGAGCCCACGAGCAGTACTTC
CASSRSYRGAHEQYF
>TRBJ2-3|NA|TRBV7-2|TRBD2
TGTGCCAGCAGCCAACTAGCGGGAAATACGCAGTATTTT
CASSQLAGNTQYF
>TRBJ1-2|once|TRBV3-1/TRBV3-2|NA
TGTGCCAGCAGCGGGGGCTCTAACTATGGCTACACCTTC
CASSGGSNYGYTF
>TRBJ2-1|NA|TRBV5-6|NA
TGTGCCAGCAGCTTGAGTTCCCAACAGGGCACATACAATGAGCAGTTCTTC
CASSLSSQQGTYNEQFF
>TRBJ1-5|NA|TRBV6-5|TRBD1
TGTGCCAGCAGGATGACCGGGACAGGGGAACAGCCCCAGCATTTT
CASRMTGTGEQPQHF
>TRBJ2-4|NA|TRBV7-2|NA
TGTGCCAGCAGCTCTAGGCCCCCTGCAGGGGAGGCCAAAAACATTCAGTACTTC
CASSSRPPAGEAKNIQYF
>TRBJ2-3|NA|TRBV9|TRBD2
TGTGCCAGCAGCGCAGGCGGGGGGCGGTCGGATACGCAGTATTTT
CASSAGGGRSDTQYF
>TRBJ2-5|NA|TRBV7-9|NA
TGTGCCAGCAGCTTACAGCAAGAGACCCAGTACTTC
CASSLQQETQYF
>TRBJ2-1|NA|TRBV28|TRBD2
TGTGCCAGCAAGGGACTAGCGGCCTACAATGAGCAGTTCTTC
CASKGLAAYNEQFF
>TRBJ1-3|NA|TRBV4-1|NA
TGCGCCAGCAGCCAAGAAGTCGGGGGGCGGACAGTCGGAAACACCATATATTTT
CASSQEVGGRTVGNTIYF
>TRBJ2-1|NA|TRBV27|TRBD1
TGTGCCAGCAGCCCCCAGGTCCTAAGGGACAGAAGCTCCTACAATGAGCAGTTCTTC
CASSPQVLRDRSSYNEQFF
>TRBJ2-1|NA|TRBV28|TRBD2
TGTGCCAGCAGTCAACGGGGACTAGAGGGGAATGAGCAGTTCTTC
CASSQRGLEGNEQFF
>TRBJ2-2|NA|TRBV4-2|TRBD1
TGTGCCAGCAGCCAACTAAAGGGCACAGGGGGGTCCTACGTCACCGGGGAGCTGTTTTTT
CASSQLKGTGGSYVTGELFF
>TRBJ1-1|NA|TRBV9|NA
TGTGCCAGCAGCGTAGGCCCAGGGATGAACACTGAAGCTTTCTTT
CASSVGPGMNTEAFF
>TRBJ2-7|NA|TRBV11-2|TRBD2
TGTGCCAGCAGCTCCGGGACTAGCTCCCTCGAGCAGTACTTC
CASSSGTSSLEQYF
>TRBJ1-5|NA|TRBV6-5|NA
TGTGCCAGCAGTTACTCGGCCCAAAGCAATCAGCCCCAGCATTTT
CASSYSAQSNQPQHF
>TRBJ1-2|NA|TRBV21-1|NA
TGTGCCAGCACCCAAGAGGCAGGGGTTGGTAATGGCTACACCTTC
CASTQEAGVGNGYTF
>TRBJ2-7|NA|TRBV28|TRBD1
TGTGCCAGCAGTTTAAGTGGAAGGGGGCAAAGCGAGCAGTACTTC
CASSLSGRGQSEQYF
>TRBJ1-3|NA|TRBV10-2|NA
TGCGCCAGCAGTAATCCGGGGTCGGGAAACACCATATATTTT
CASSNPGSGNTIYF
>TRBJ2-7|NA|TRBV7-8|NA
TGTGCCAGCAGCTTAGAAGCGGGTCGAACCTACGAGCAGTACTTC
CASSLEAGRTYEQYF
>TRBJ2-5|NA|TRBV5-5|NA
TGTGCCAGCAGCTGGGGCGGGACAGCGTACCTGGGCCAAGAGACCCAGTACTTC
CASSWGGTAYLGQETQYF
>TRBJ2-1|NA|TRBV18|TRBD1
TGTGCCAGCTCACCGGTGACCGGGACAGTGGCCAATGAGCAGTTCTTC
CASSPVTGTVANEQFF
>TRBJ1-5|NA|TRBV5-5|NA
TGTGCCAGCAGCTGGGGACTTTATAGCAATCAGCCCCAGCATTTT
CASSWGLYSNQPQHF
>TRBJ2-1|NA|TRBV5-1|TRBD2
TGCGCCAGCAGCTTGGACCGAAGGACTAGCGGGAGTGATGAGCAGTTCTTC
CASSLDRRTSGSDEQFF
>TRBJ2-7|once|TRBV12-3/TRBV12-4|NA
TGTGCCAGCAGTTCCCGTTTGTACGAGCAGTACTTC
CASSSRLYEQYF
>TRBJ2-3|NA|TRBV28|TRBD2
TGTGCCAGCAGCTCAGGGGGACTAGCGGGGCAAGATACGCAGTATTTT
CASSSGGLAGQDTQYF
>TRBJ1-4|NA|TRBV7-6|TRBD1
TGTGCCAGCAGCTTGTCTGCGGGGACAGGGCACCTTAATGAAAAACTGTTTTTT
CASSLSAGTGHLNEKLFF
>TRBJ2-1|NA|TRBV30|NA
TGTGCCTGGATTTCGACGCGGGATGCCCACAATGAGCAGTTCTTC
CAWISTRDAHNEQFF
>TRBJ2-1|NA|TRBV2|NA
TGTGCCAGCAGTGAGGCGGGATCCCCCTACAATGAGCAGTTCTTC
CASSEAGSPYNEQFF
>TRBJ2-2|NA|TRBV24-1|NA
TGTGCCACCAGTGATGCGGGACGGGGGATGGGGGAGCTGTTTTTT
CATSDAGRGMGELFF